Listed below are T cell receptor beta chains from one sample, sequenced in a study of identical twins. TCRdb ran MiXCR on the 5' RACE reads and lists one entry per CDR3 protein. The sample lists some 330,000 distinct CDR3 sequences; around 9% were seen once. Sequencing was carried out using naive T cells sorted from blood. The receptors were gathered from a woman aged 50 to 65 in good health. Both conserved end residues are part of each CDR3. The D gene is left open where the match is weak. Clone size is given for some rows only: seen once, a few or many times, or a class if the clone is expanded.

length: 15; V: TRBV15; size: few; D: TRBD2; J: TRBJ2-1; DNA: TGTGCCACCAGCCCCCCGGGAGGGCAGGTCGATGAGCAGTTCTTC; CDR3: CATSPPGGQVDEQFF
length: 15; V: TRBV5-5; size: -; D: -; J: TRBJ2-7; DNA: TGTGCCAGCAGCTTGTTTAGGAGCTTTGATGACGAGCAGTACTTC; CDR3: CASSLFRSFDDEQYF
length: 13; V: TRBV12-3/TRBV12-4; size: few; D: -; J: TRBJ2-1; DNA: TGTGCCACCGAGTCGGCGGAGTACAATGAGCAGTTCTTC; CDR3: CATESAEYNEQFF
length: 13; V: TRBV12-3/TRBV12-4; size: few; D: -; J: TRBJ2-2; DNA: TGTGCCAGCAGTAACCTCGGGGTTGGGGAGCTGTTTTTT; CDR3: CASSNLGVGELFF
length: 13; V: TRBV3-1; size: -; D: -; J: TRBJ2-3; DNA: TGTGCCAGCAGCCAAGATACACTTGATACGCAGTATTTT; CDR3: CASSQDTLDTQYF
length: 17; V: TRBV3-1; size: -; D: -; J: TRBJ2-2; DNA: TGTGCCAGCAGCCAAGATGTGGGAGCGGCGAACACCGGGGAGCTGTTTTTT; CDR3: CASSQDVGAANTGELFF
length: 14; V: TRBV6-1; size: many; D: -; J: TRBJ1-5; DNA: TGTGCCAGCAGTCAGGGCGATAGCAATCAGCCCCAGCATTTT; CDR3: CASSQGDSNQPQHF
length: 14; V: TRBV29-1; size: many; D: TRBD2; J: TRBJ2-3; DNA: TGCAGCGCCTATCGACTAGCTTACCCAGATACGCAGTATTTT; CDR3: CSAYRLAYPDTQYF
length: 15; V: TRBV5-1; size: many; D: TRBD1; J: TRBJ2-1; DNA: TGCGCCAGCAGCAGGACAGGGGAGAACTACAATGAGCAGTTCTTC; CDR3: CASSRTGENYNEQFF
length: 14; V: TRBV12-3/TRBV12-4; size: -; D: -; J: TRBJ1-1; DNA: TGTGCCAGCAGTTTAGAGGGGGAGAACACTGAAGCTTTCTTT; CDR3: CASSLEGENTEAFF
length: 16; V: TRBV5-1; size: few; D: TRBD1; J: TRBJ2-5; DNA: TGCGCCAGTACTCGGACACCGGGACAGGGGGCCGAGACCCAGTACTTC; CDR3: CASTRTPGQGAETQYF
length: 15; V: TRBV27; size: -; D: TRBD1; J: TRBJ1-2; DNA: TGTGCCAGCAGTTTTATGAGACAGGGGGCGCGAGGCTACACCTTC; CDR3: CASSFMRQGARGYTF
length: 11; V: TRBV5-6; size: -; D: -; J: TRBJ1-1; DNA: TGTGCCAGCAGCATGGAGAATGAAGCTTTCTTT; CDR3: CASSMENEAFF
length: 17; V: TRBV21-1; size: -; D: -; J: TRBJ2-3; DNA: TGTGCCAGCAGCAATGGTGGGACTTCTTTATACACAGATACGCAGTATTTT; CDR3: CASSNGGTSLYTDTQYF
length: 16; V: TRBV3-1; size: few; D: TRBD2; J: TRBJ2-1; DNA: TGTGCCAGCAGCCACCTGCGACTAGCGGGAGGAGATGAGCAGTTCTTC; CDR3: CASSHLRLAGGDEQFF
length: 16; V: TRBV24-1; size: many; D: -; J: TRBJ1-4; DNA: TGTGCCACCAGTGATGCCCGGGGCAGAACTAATGAAAAACTGTTTTTT; CDR3: CATSDARGRTNEKLFF
length: 17; V: TRBV20-1; size: many; D: TRBD1; J: TRBJ1-5; DNA: TGCAGTGCCGCCCCCGGGACAGGGGGCATTCAAAATCAGCCCCAGCATTTT; CDR3: CSAAPGTGGIQNQPQHF
length: 19; V: TRBV3-1; size: -; D: TRBD2; J: TRBJ2-4; DNA: TGTGCCAGCAGCCAAGTTTCTCCTGGGACTAGCGGAGCCAAAAACATTCAGTACTTC; CDR3: CASSQVSPGTSGAKNIQYF
length: 17; V: TRBV15; size: -; D: -; J: TRBJ2-7; DNA: TGTGCCACCAGCAGAGATTTTCGCGGGCCCAGCTCCTACGAGCAGTACTTC; CDR3: CATSRDFRGPSSYEQYF
length: 15; V: TRBV15; size: -; D: TRBD2; J: TRBJ2-1; DNA: TGTGCCACCAGCACCCGACTAGCGGTAAGGAATGAGCAGTTCTTC; CDR3: CATSTRLAVRNEQFF
length: 18; V: TRBV20-1; size: few; D: TRBD2; J: TRBJ2-2; DNA: TGCAGTGGGACGATCGACAGTTTGGCGGGAGCTAACACCGGGGAGCTGTTTTTT; CDR3: CSGTIDSLAGANTGELFF
length: 15; V: TRBV11-2; size: many; D: TRBD2; J: TRBJ2-3; DNA: TGTGCCAGCAGGGGGGGAGCGGGAGCCACAGATACGCAGTATTTT; CDR3: CASRGGAGATDTQYF
length: 14; V: TRBV10-1; size: -; D: -; J: TRBJ2-3; DNA: TGCGCCACCAGGATACCAACTAGCACAGATACGCAGTATTTT; CDR3: CATRIPTSTDTQYF
length: 13; V: TRBV12-3/TRBV12-4; size: many; D: -; J: TRBJ1-4; DNA: TGTGCCAGCATGTCTAGCGGGCGTGAAAAACTGTTTTTT; CDR3: CASMSSGREKLFF
length: 14; V: TRBV29-1; size: -; D: TRBD1; J: TRBJ2-3; DNA: TGCAGCAACAGAATTCCGGGACAGGGGGATACGCAGTATTTT; CDR3: CSNRIPGQGDTQYF
length: 12; V: TRBV29-1; size: -; D: -; J: TRBJ2-7; DNA: TGCAGCGCCGCTGGGGGTCCGAACGAGCAGTACTTC; CDR3: CSAAGGPNEQYF
length: 11; V: TRBV27; size: -; D: -; J: TRBJ1-2; DNA: TGTGCCACCCTGAGAGGGCATGGCTACACCTTC; CDR3: CATLRGHGYTF
length: 14; V: TRBV10-3; size: many; D: -; J: TRBJ2-7; DNA: TGTGCCATCAGTAGAACCCAGAGGGGCCTCGAGCAGTACTTC; CDR3: CAISRTQRGLEQYF
length: 17; V: TRBV6-6; size: few; D: -; J: TRBJ2-3; DNA: TGTGCCAGCAGTTACTCGGCGGGGGCGGGCCGCACAGATACGCAGTATTTT; CDR3: CASSYSAGAGRTDTQYF
length: 15; V: TRBV12-3/TRBV12-4; size: many; D: -; J: TRBJ2-1; DNA: TGTGCCAGCAGCCCCGGGTCACGCACCTACAATGAGCAGTTCTTC; CDR3: CASSPGSRTYNEQFF
length: 13; V: TRBV28; size: many; D: -; J: TRBJ1-2; DNA: TGTGCCTCCCTACCTCCGGGGTCGCTAGGCTACACCTTC; CDR3: CASLPPGSLGYTF
length: 13; V: TRBV10-2; size: many; D: -; J: TRBJ2-3; DNA: TGCGCCACCCGGGGCAGGGGCACAGATACGCAGTATTTT; CDR3: CATRGRGTDTQYF
length: 16; V: TRBV7-3; size: few; D: TRBD2; J: TRBJ2-5; DNA: TGTGCCAGCAGCTTACCAGCTAGCGGGAGTGGTGAGACCCAGTACTTC; CDR3: CASSLPASGSGETQYF
length: 12; V: TRBV12-5; size: few; D: -; J: TRBJ2-1; DNA: TGTGCTAGTGGTTTTCAGCCAAATGAGCAGTTCTTC; CDR3: CASGFQPNEQFF
length: 12; V: TRBV12-3/TRBV12-4; size: many; D: -; J: TRBJ1-1; DNA: TGTGCCAGCAGCTACGGACAATCTGAAGCTTTCTTT; CDR3: CASSYGQSEAFF
length: 14; V: TRBV7-3; size: few; D: -; J: TRBJ2-2; DNA: TGTGCCAGCAGCTTACGATTGTCGGTCGGGGAGCTGTTTTTT; CDR3: CASSLRLSVGELFF
length: 15; V: TRBV6-1; size: many; D: TRBD2; J: TRBJ2-7; DNA: TGTGCCAGCAGTGAAGGATCGGGACTAGACTACGAGCAGTACTTC; CDR3: CASSEGSGLDYEQYF
length: 11; V: TRBV15; size: -; D: -; J: TRBJ2-1; DNA: TGTGCCACCAGCAGTCTAGGGGAGCAGTTCTTC; CDR3: CATSSLGEQFF
length: 12; V: TRBV5-1; size: -; D: -; J: TRBJ2-5; DNA: TGCGCCAGCAGCGTGAAACAAGAGACCCAGTACTTC; CDR3: CASSVKQETQYF
length: 11; V: TRBV20-1; size: once; D: -; J: TRBJ1-1; DNA: TGCAGTGCTAGTATGGGCTTTGAAGCTTTCTTT; CDR3: CSASMGFEAFF
length: 12; V: TRBV5-1; size: many; D: -; J: TRBJ2-1; DNA: TGCGCCAGCAGCAGTCCGGGACCGAAGCAGTTCTTC; CDR3: CASSSPGPKQFF
length: 15; V: TRBV20-1; size: -; D: TRBD2; J: TRBJ2-1; DNA: TGCAGTGCTAAGCGCCGGGGGGAGTTCTACAATGAGCAGTTCTTC; CDR3: CSAKRRGEFYNEQFF